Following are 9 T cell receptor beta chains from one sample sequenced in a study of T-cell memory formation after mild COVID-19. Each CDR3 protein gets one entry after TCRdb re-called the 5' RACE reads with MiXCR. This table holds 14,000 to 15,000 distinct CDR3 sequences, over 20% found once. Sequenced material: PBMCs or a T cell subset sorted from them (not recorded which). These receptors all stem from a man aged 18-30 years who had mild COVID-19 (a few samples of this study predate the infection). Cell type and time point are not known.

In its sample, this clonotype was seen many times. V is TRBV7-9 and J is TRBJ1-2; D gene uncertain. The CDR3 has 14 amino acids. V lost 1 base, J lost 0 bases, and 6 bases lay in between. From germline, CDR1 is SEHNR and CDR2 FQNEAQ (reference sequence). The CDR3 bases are TGTGCCAGCAGCTTAGACTCCACTAACTATGGCTACACCTTC. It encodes CASSLDSTNYGYTF.

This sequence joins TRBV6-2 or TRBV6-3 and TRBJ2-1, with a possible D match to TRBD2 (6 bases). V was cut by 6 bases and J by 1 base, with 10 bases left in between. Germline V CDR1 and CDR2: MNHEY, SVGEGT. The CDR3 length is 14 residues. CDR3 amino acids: CASSNAGSYNEQFF. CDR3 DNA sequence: TGTGCCAGCAGCAATGCGGGGTCCTACAATGAGCAGTTCTTC.

This chain's CDR3 is CASGNGRVWNTEAFF. CDR3 coding DNA: TGCGCCAGCGGTAATGGGAGGGTTTGGAACACTGAAGCTTTCTTT. The chain links TRBV5-1 to TRBJ1-1; no clear D gene. The germline gives CDR1 SGHRS, CDR2 YFSETQ. The CDR3 has 15 residues. V lost 7 bases and J 1 base, leaving 17 bases between the germline ends.

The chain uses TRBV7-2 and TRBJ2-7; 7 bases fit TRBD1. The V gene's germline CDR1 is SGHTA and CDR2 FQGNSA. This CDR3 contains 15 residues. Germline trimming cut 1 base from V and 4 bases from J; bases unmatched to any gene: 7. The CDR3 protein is CASSLDGTDWYEQYF. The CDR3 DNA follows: TGTGCCAGCAGCTTAGACGGGACAGATTGGTACGAGCAGTACTTC.

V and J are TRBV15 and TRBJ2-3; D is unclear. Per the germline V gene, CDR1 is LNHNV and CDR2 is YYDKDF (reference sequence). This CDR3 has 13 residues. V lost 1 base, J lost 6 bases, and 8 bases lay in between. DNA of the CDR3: TGTGCCACCAGCAGAGCGACCCCGGATACGCAGTATTTT. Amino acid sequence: CATSRATPDTQYF.

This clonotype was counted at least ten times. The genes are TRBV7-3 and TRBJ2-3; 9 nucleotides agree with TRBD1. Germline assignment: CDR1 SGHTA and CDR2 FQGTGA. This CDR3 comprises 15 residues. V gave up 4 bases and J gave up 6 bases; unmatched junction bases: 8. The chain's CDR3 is CASSSGQGLEDTQYF. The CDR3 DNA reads TGTGCCAGCAGCTCCGGACAGGGGCTCGAGGATACGCAGTATTTT. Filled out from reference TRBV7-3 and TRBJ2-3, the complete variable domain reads GAGVSQTPSNKVTEKGKYVELRCDPISGHTALYWYRQSLGQGPEFLIYFQGTGAADDSGLPNDRFFAVRPEGSVSTLKIQRTERGDSAVYLCASSSGQGLEDTQYFGPGTRLTVL.

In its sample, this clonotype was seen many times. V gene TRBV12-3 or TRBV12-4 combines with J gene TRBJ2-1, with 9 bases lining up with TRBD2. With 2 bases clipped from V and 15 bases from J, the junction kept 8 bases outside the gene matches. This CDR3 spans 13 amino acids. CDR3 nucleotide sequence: TGTGCCAGCAGTTTAACCCCGGGACTAGCCTGGTTCTTC. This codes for CASSLTPGLAWFF.

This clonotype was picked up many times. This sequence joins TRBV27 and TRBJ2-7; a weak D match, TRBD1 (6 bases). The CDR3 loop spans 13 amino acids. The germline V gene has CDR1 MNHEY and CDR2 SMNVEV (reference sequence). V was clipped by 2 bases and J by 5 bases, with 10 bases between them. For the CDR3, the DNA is TGTGCCAGCAGTTTAGCAGGGGCTGACGAGCAGTACGTC. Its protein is CASSLAGADEQYV.

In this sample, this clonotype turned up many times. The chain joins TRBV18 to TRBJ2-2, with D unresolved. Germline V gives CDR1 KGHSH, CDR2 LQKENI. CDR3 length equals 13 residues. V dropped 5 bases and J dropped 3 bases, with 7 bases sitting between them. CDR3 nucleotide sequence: TGTGCCAGCTCATCTCAGGACACCGGGGAGCTGTTTTTT. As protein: CASSSQDTGELFF.